The entry below gives a single T cell receptor beta chain sequence along with its context. Its antigen is currently unknown. Per the germline V gene, CDR1 is PRHDT and CDR2 is FYEKMQ (reference sequence). Germline trimming cut 4 bases from V and 6 bases from J; bases unmatched to any gene: 3. This CDR3 has 13 residues. The record originates from a study of shared clonotypes between healthy human individuals. The assay was immunoSEQ multiplex PCR, and TCRdb's table has in-frame clones only and misses some. Found here are about 2.5 million clones, 80% to 95% of them singletons; the top ten hold 0.37%. Whole-study results and caveats: A handful of donors held approximately 4.5% of naive CD4 clonotypes in common.

Donors comprised healthy HIV-negative adults lacking recent acute infections or vaccinations. The study drew all its donors from Caucasian adults living in Nashville, Tennessee. Material: naive CD4+ T cells from PBMCs. Specified subset: CD45RA+ positively selected. The receptor was isolated from a man aged 18-30 years in good health. Some clones in this sample may be carry-over from other donors' samples. The genes are TRBV13 and TRBJ1-2, with 9 bases identical to TRBD1. CDR3 nucleotide sequence: TGTGCCAGCAGCTCGACAGGGGGGGATGGCTACACCTTC. Translation: CASSSTGGDGYTF.